This TCR beta chain was recorded in a study of blood T cell repertoires in COVID-19. At the level of the study: Samples representing acute and convalescent COVID-19 were sourced from the United States, Italy and Spain. From T cells, B-cell-depleted T cells, or PBMCs came the material, which was cDNA or gDNA.

The CDR3 length is 14 residues. From germline, CDR1 is SGHTA and CDR2 FQGNSA. V lost 5 bases to trimming and J lost 2 bases, with 13 bases between them. Produced via immunoSEQ multiplex PCR; TCRdb's table is partial and in-frame only. The repertoire includes about 320,000 clones, 75% to 90% of them detected once, and 4% to 6% sits in the top ten. Those enrolled, adults aged 18 to 89 years, came from around 24 US areas. For recovered donors of Cohort 3, there were two negative PCRs, clearance, or symptom resolution. V is TRBV7-2 and J is TRBJ2-7; a weak D match, TRBD2 (6 bases). This clonotype was sampled from a man in his 60s who had recovered from COVID-19. The sequenced sample was PBMCs or T cells enriched from blood (not recorded which). For the CDR3, the DNA is TGTGCCAGCAGCCTAAGCGGGTCCACCTACGAGCAGTACTTC. Amino acid sequence: CASSLSGSTYEQYF. Based on the CDR3 plus reference TRBV7-2 and TRBJ2-7, the full variable domain is GAGVSQSPSNKVTEKGKDVELRCDPISGHTALYWYRQSLGQGLEFLIYFQGNSAPDKSGLPSDRFSAERTGGSVSTLTIQRTQQEDSAVYLCASSLSGSTYEQYFGPGTRLTVT.